One sample yielded the 5 T cell receptor beta chains listed below, sequenced in a study of cytomegalovirus exposure and HLA in healthy donors. Amplification used 60 Vbeta primers and 13 Jbeta primers. Data came from immunoSEQ multiplex PCR; TCRdb stores just in-frame clones and leaves some out. The data show 150,000 to 180,000 clones, 60% to 85% seen once. The material sequenced was PBMCs. These receptors were collected from a woman aged 40 to 55 in good health and CMV-seronegative.

The chain recombines TRBV7-8 with TRBJ2-3, with 15 bases fitting TRBD2. The CDR3 loop spans 19 amino acids. V dropped 2 bases and J dropped 2; count of bases not matched to a gene: 8. CDR1 and CDR2 (germline): SGHVS, FQNEAQ. CDR3 coding DNA: TGTGCCAGCAGCTTATCCTGGACTAGCGGGAGGGCCCACACAGATACGCAGTATTTT. It yields the protein CASSLSWTSGRAHTDTQYF.

The rearrangement joins TRBV2 to TRBJ1-1; no definite D call. The V gene's germline CDR1 is SNHLY and CDR2 FYNNEI. V lost 2 bases and J 6 bases, leaving 4 bases between the germline ends. CDR3 size: 11 residues. CDR3 in DNA: TGTGCCAGCAGTGAACAGGCTGAAGCTTTCTTT. This codes for CASSEQAEAFF.

The count of this clone is one. The rearrangement joins TRBV4-1 to TRBJ2-5; a possible D gene is TRBD2 (5 bases). Germline V lookup: CDR1 MGHRA, CDR2 YSYEKL. Trimming removed 3 bases at V and 5 bases at J, with 13 bases between. The CDR3 is 14 residues long. CDR3 in amino acids: CASSHGSRGETQYF. The CDR3, as DNA: TGCGCCAGCAGCCACGGATCCAGAGGGGAGACCCAGTACTTC.

The CDR3 DNA follows: TGTGCCAGCAGTTCAGGGATTGGAACTGAAGCTTTCTTT. It is translated as CASSSGIGTEAFF. The rearrangement joins TRBV27 to TRBJ1-1, with D tentatively TRBD1 (5 bases). Trimming shortened V by 4 bases and J by 5 bases, and 11 bases separated the two germline ends. CDR1 and CDR2 (germline): MNHEY, SMNVEV (reference sequence). This CDR3 is 13 amino acids long.

The gene calls are TRBV6-4 and TRBJ1-4, with unresolved D. Trimming pared 5 bases from V and 3 bases from J, leaving 16 bases between. This CDR3 is 16 amino acids long. Germline-derived CDR1 and CDR2 are MRHNA and SNTAGT. CDR3 sequence reads: CASSSLGRVANEKLFF. The CDR3 DNA is TGTGCCAGCAGTTCCCTAGGGAGGGTAGCTAATGAAAAACTGTTTTTT.